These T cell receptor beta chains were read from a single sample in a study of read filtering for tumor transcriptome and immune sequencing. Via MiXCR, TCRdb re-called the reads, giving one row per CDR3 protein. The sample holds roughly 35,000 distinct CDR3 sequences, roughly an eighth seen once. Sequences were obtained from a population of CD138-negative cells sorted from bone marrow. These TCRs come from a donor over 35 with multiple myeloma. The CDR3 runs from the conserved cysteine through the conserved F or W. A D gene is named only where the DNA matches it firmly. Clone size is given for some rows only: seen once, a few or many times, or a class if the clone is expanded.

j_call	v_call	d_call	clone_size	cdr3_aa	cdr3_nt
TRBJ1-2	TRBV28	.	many	CATQWGVAYGYTF	TGTGCCACCCAATGGGGAGTTGCTTATGGCTACACCTTC
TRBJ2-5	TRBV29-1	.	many	CSASSGSETQYF	TGCAGCGCCTCCTCTGGGTCTGAGACCCAGTACTTC
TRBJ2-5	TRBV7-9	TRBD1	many	CASSLSGQGAETQYF	TGTGCCAGCAGCCTCTCCGGACAGGGGGCCGAGACCCAGTACTTC
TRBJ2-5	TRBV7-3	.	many	CASSPGPTPETQYF	TGTGCCAGCAGCCCGGGGCCAACCCCAGAGACCCAGTACTTC
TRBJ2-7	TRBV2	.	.	CASSESGLYYEQYF	TGTGCCAGCAGTGAATCCGGTCTGTACTACGAGCAGTACTTC
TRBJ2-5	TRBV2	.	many	CASAVGGSGEQETQYF	TGTGCCAGCGCGGTGGGGGGTAGCGGAGAGCAAGAGACCCAGTACTTC
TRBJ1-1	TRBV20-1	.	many	CSARSLGSSKNTEAFF	TGCAGTGCTAGATCTCTAGGTAGCAGCAAGAACACTGAAGCTTTCTTT
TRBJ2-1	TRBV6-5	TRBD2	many	CASSYEGLAGGNSEQFF	TGTGCCAGCAGTTACGAGGGACTAGCGGGAGGAAACAGTGAGCAGTTCTTC
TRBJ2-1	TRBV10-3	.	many	CSVRTSARQGNEQFF	TGTTCCGTGAGGACTAGCGCCAGACAGGGGAATGAGCAGTTCTTC
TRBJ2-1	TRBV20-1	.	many	CSAGPKNEQFF	TGCAGTGCTGGACCTAAAAATGAGCAGTTCTTC
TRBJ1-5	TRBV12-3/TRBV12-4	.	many	CASSFSGGRGNQPQHF	TGTGCCAGCAGTTTCAGCGGGGGGCGCGGGAATCAGCCCCAGCATTTT
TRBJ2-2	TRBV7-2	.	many	CASSLVRGTGELFF	TGTGCCAGCAGCTTAGTCCGGGGCACCGGGGAGCTGTTTTTT
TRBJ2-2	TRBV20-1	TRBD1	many	CSARGQGANTGELFF	TGCAGTGCTAGAGGACAGGGGGCGAACACCGGGGAGCTGTTTTTT
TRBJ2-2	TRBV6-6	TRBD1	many	CASIRNTGGLSGELFF	TGTGCCAGCATTAGGAATACAGGGGGCCTGAGCGGGGAGCTGTTTTTT
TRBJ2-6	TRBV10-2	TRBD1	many	CASSGTGSGANVLTF	TGCGCCAGCAGCGGGACAGGCTCTGGGGCCAACGTCCTGACTTTC
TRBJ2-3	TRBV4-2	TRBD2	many	CASSWGGARLSTDTQYF	TGTGCCAGCAGCTGGGGAGGGGCGAGACTTAGCACAGATACGCAGTATTTT
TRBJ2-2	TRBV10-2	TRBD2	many	CASSEAALAGAANTGELFF	TGCGCCAGCAGTGAGGCCGCATTAGCGGGAGCTGCGAACACCGGGGAGCTGTTTTTT
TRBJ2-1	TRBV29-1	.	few	CSVEVVSYNEQFF	TGCAGCGTTGAAGTGGTCTCCTACAATGAGCAGTTCTTC
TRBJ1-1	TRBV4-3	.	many	CASSQDLYTEAFF	TGCGCCAGCAGCCAAGATCTGTACACTGAAGCTTTCTTT
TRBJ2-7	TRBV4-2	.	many	CASSFGEGAVNEQYF	TGTGCCAGCAGCTTCGGAGAAGGGGCAGTGAACGAGCAGTACTTC
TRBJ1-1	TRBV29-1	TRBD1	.	CSAGTDTEAFF	TGCAGCGCCGGGACAGACACTGAAGCTTTCTTT
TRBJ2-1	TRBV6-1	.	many	CASSVLQGPNNEQFF	TGTGCCAGCAGTGTCCTTCAAGGTCCAAACAATGAGCAGTTCTTC
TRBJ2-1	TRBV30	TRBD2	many	CAGVGLAGSNEQFF	TGTGCCGGAGTCGGACTAGCGGGGAGCAATGAGCAGTTCTTC
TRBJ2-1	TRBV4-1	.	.	CAGSQSSGGPNNEQFF	TGCGCCGGCAGCCAAAGTAGCGGAGGCCCAAACAATGAGCAGTTCTTC
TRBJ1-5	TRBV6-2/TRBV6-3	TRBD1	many	CASSYPLGQGMSISNQPQHF	TGTGCCAGCAGTTACCCCCTAGGACAGGGGATGAGTATAAGCAATCAGCCCCAGCATTTT